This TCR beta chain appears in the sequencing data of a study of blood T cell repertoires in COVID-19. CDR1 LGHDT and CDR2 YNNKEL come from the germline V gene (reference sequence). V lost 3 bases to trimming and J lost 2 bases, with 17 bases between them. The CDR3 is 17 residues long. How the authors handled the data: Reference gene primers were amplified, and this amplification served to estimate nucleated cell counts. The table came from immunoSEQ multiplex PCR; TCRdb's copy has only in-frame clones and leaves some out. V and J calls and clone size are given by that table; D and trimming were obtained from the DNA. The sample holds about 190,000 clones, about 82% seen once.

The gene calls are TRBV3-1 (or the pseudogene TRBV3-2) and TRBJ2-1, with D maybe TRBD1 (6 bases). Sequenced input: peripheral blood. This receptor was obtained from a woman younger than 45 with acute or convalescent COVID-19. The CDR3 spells CASSHRTGPLTYNEQFF. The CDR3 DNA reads TGTGCCAGCAGCCACCGAACAGGGCCCCTCACCTACAATGAGCAGTTCTTC.